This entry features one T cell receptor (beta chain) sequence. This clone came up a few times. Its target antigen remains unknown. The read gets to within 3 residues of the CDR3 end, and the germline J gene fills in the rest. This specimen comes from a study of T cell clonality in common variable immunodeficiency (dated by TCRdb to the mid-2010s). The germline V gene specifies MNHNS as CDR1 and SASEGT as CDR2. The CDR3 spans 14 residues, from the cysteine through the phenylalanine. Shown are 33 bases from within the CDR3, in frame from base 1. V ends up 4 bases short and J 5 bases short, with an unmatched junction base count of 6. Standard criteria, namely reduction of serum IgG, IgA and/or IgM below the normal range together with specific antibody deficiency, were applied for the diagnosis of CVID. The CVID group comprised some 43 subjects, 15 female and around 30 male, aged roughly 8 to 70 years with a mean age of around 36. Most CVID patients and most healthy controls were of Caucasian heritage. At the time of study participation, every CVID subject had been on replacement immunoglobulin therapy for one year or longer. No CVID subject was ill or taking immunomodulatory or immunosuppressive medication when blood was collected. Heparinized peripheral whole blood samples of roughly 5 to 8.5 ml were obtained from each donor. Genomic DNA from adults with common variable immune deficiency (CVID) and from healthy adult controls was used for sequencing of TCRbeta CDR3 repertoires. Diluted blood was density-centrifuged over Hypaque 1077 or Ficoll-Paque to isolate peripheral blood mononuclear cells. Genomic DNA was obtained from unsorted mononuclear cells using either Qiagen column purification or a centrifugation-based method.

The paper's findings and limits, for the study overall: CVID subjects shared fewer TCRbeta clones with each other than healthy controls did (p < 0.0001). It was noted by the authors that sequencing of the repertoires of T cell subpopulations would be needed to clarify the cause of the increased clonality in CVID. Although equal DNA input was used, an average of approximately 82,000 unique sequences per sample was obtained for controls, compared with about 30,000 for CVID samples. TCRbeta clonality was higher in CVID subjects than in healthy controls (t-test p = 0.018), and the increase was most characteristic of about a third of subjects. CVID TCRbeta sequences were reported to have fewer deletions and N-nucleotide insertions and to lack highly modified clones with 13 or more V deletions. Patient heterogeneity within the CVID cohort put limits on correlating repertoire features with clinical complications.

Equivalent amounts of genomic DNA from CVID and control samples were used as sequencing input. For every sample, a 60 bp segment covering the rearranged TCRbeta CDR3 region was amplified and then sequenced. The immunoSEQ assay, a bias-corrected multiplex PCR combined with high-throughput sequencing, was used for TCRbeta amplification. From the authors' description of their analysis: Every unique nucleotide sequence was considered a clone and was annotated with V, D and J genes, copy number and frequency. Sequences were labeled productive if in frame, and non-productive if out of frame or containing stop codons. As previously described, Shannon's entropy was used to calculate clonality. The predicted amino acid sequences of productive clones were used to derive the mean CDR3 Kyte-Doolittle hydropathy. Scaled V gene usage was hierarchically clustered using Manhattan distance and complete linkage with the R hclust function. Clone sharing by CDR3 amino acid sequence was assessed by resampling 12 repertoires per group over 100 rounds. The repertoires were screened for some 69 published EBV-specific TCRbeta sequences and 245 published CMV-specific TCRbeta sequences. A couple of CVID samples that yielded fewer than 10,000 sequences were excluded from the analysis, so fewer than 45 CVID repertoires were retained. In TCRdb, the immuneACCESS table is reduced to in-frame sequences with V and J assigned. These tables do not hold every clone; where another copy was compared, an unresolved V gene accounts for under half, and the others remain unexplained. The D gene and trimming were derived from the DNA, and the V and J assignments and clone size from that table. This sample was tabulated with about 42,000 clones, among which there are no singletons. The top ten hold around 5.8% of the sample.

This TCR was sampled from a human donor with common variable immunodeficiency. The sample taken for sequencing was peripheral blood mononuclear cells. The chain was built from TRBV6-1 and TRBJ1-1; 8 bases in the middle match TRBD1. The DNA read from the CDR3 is TGTGCCAGCAGTGTATCTACAGGGGGTACTGAA. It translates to CASSVSTGGTE. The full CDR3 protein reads CASSVSTGGTEAFF.